This TCR beta chain originates from a study of response to subunit inactivated influenza vaccine. Germline V lookup: CDR1 SEHNR, CDR2 FQNEAQ (reference sequence). The length of the CDR3 is 14 residues. V gave up 3 bases and J gave up 4 bases; unmatched junction bases: 4. TCRdb reprocessed the RT-PCR reads via MiXCR and lists one record per CDR3 protein. The table shows about 500,000 distinct CDR3 sequences, with roughly 13% occurring only once. The clonotype comes from a man aged 50-59 years who received an inactivated influenza vaccine. This chain connects TRBV7-9 to TRBJ2-3; TRBD2 aligns across 7 bases. The sample in question was PBMCs from blood, obtained roughly 48 days after vaccination. The CDR3 spells CASSLQRDADTQYF. The DNA for the CDR3 is TGTGCCAGCAGCTTGCAGCGGGATGCAGATACGCAGTATTTT.